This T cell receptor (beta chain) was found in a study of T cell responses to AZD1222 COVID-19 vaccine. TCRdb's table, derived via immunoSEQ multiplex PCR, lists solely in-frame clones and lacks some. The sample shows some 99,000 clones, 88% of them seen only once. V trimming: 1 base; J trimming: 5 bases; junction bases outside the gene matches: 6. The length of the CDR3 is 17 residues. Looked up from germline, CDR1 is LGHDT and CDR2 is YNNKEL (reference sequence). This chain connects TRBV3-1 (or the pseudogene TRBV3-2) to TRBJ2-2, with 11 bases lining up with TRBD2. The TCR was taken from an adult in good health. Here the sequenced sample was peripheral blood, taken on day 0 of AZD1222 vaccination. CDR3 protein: CASSQVTSGSFTGELFF. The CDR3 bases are TGTGCCAGCAGCCAAGTCACTAGCGGGAGTTTTACCGGGGAGCTGTTTTTT.